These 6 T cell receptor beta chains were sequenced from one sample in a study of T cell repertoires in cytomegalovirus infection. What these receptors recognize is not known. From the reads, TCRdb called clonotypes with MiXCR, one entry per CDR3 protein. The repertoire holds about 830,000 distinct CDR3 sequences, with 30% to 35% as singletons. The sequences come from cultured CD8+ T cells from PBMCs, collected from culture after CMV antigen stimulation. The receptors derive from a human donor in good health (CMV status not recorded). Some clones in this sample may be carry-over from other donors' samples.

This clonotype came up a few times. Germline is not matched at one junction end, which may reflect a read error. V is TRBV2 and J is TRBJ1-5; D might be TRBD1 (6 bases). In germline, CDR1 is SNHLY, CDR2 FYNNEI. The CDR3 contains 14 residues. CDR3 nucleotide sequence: TGTGCCAGCAGGAACACAGGGAGCACTCAGCCCCAGCATTTT. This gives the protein CASRNTGSTQPQHF. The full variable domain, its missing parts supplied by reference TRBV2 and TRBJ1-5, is EPEVTQTPSHQVTQMGQEVILRCVPISNHLYFYWYRQILGQKVEFLVSFYNNEISEKSEIFDDQFSVERPDGSNFTLKIRSTKLEDSAMYFCASRNTGSTQPQHFGDGTRLSIL.

The CDR3 bases are TGTGCCAGCTCACTACAGGGAGAATATGGTGGCTACACCTTC. Protein product: CASSLQGEYGGYTF. J is TRBJ1-2 and V is TRBV18, with D perhaps matching TRBD1 (6 bases). Germline values: CDR1 KGHSH, CDR2 LQKENI. V was cut by 4 bases and J by 7 bases, with 16 bases left in between. This CDR3 contains 14 residues.

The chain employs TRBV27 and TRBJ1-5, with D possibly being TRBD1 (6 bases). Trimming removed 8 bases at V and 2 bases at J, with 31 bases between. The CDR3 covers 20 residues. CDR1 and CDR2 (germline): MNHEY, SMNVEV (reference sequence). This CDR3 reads CASAETSLGRGALGNQPQHF. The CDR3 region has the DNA TGTGCCAGCGCTGAAACCTCACTTGGTCGGGGGGCACTTGGCAATCAGCCCCAGCATTTT.

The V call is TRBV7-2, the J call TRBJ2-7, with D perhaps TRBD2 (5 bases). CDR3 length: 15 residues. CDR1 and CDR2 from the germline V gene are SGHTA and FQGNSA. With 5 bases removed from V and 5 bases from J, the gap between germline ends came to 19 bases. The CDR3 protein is CASSVEGQTLNEQYF. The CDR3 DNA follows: TGTGCCAGCAGCGTAGAGGGTCAGACCTTGAACGAGCAGTACTTC.

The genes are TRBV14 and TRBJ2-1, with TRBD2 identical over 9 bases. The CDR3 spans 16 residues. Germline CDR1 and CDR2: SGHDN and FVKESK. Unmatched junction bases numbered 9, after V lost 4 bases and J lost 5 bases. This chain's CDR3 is CASSRWASGVHNEQFF. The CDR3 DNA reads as TGTGCCAGCAGCCGGTGGGCTAGCGGGGTGCACAATGAGCAGTTCTTC.

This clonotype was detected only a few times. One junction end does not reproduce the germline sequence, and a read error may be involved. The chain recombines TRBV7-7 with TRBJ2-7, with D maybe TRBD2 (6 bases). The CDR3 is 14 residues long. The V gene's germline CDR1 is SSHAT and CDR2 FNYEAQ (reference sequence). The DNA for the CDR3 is TGTGCTAGCAGCCCGGGAAGCGGGCCCTACGAGCAGTACTTC. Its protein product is CASSPGSGPYEQYF.